A single sample gave rise to the 30 T cell receptor beta chains below, sequenced in a study of regulatory T cells in long-lasting Graves disease. Combining iRepertoire HTBI primers with Arm-PCR of CDR3 regions, the authors built TCR beta libraries. TCRdb passed the multiplex PCR reads through MiXCR, listing each CDR3 protein once. Among around 500,000 distinct CDR3 sequences, less than 25% were seen once, and the ten largest hold 7.8%. Time point noted: persistent/refractory GD, antithyroid drugs over 5 years with positive TRAb. Extracted RNA from PBMCs served as the source of the TCR library. The specimen was peripheral blood mononuclear cells (PBMCs), collected when the disease was refractory, from a patient treated with antithyroid drugs. These receptors originate from a female donor with Graves disease.

Ten or more counts support this clonotype. The CDR3: CASSTYRGQANYGYTF. The CDR3, as DNA: TGTGCCAGCAGTACCTACAGGGGGCAAGCTAACTATGGCTACACCTTC. The chain combines TRBV6-1 with TRBJ1-2; 9 bases line up with TRBD1. The CDR3 runs 16 residues. Germline V gene lookup returns CDR1 MNHNS and CDR2 SASEGT. Unmatched junction bases numbered 7, after V lost 5 bases and J lost 0 bases.

This clonotype was seen ten or more times. V usage is TRBV28 and J usage is TRBJ1-4; D is unresolved. The V end was cut by 5 bases, the J end by 7 bases, with 17 bases between. The length of the CDR3 is 15 residues. Germline CDR1 MDHEN, CDR2 SYDVKM. The CDR3 bases are TGTGCCAGCAGTGTCCCGGGTCCACCGGGTGAAAAACTGTTTTTT. Translated, it gives CASSVPGPPGEKLFF.

A remark on this clonotype: A much larger clonotype is one base distant, so this may be a read error. The V call is TRBV30, the J call TRBJ1-3; the D is unclear. CDR1 is GTSNPN, CDR2 SVGIG, per germline (reference sequence). There are 12 residues in the CDR3. Here the CDR3 DNA reads TGTGCCTGGAGGGTAACGGGAAGCACCATATATTTT. It specifies CAWRVTGSTIYF.

The chain is built from TRBV5-5 and TRBJ2-4, with D perhaps TRBD2 (6 bases). The CDR3 length is 14 residues. Germline V CDR1 and CDR2: SGHKS, YYEKEE (reference sequence). The V and J ends lost 4 bases and 6 bases respectively, with 14 bases between them. CDR3 DNA: TGTGCCAGCAGCCAGGCGGGACGGGGAAACATTCAGTACTTC. Translation: CASSQAGRGNIQYF.

This clonotype was recorded many times. This chain joins TRBV28 and TRBJ2-5; possible D gene TRBD1, 6 bases. The CDR3 sequence is 14 residues long. Germline CDR1 MDHEN, CDR2 SYDVKM. V lost 2 bases to trimming and J lost 1 base, with 8 bases between them. As DNA, the CDR3 is TGTGCCAGCAGTTTAAACAGGGCCCAAGAGACCCAGTACTTC. Residues: CASSLNRAQETQYF.

This clonotype appeared many times. This chain joins TRBV13 and TRBJ1-5, with TRBD1 matching over 10 bases. The CDR3 has 16 residues. V was pared by 6 bases and J by 6 bases, with 11 bases of the junction left unmatched. CDR1 is PRHDT and CDR2 is FYEKMQ in the germline V gene (reference sequence). DNA of the CDR3: TGTGCCAGCAGTTCAGGGTTAGACAGGGGGCCTCAGCCCCAGCATTTT. Encoded protein: CASSSGLDRGPQPQHF.

Many counts were recorded for this clonotype. The chain employs TRBV30 and TRBJ1-1; D is undetermined. CDR3 size: 14 residues. Germline CDR1 reads GTSNPN; CDR2 reads SVGIG (reference sequence). The V gene lost 3 bases and the J gene lost 8 bases, with 19 bases spanning the gap. The CDR3 DNA reads as TGTGCCTGGAGAATGTACTCATTTCAGGAAGAAGCTTTCTTT. This codes for CAWRMYSFQEEAFF. The full variable domain, with the rest looked up from reference TRBV30 and TRBJ1-1, is SQTIHQWPATLVQPVGSPLSLECTVEGTSNPNLYWYRQAAGRGLQLLFYSVGIGQISSEVPQNLSASRPQDRQFILSSKKLLLSDSGFYLCAWRMYSFQEEAFFGQGTRLTVV.

This clonotype has ten or more counts. The genes are TRBV29-1 and TRBJ1-1, with unresolved D. Trimming took 4 bases from V and 3 from J, leaving 6 bases between them. The CDR3 sequence is 11 residues long. Germline V CDR1 and CDR2: SQVTM, ANQGSEA. The CDR3 region is CSVGGDTEAFF. The CDR3, as DNA: TGCAGCGTTGGTGGGGACACTGAAGCTTTCTTT.

This chain joins TRBV27 and TRBJ1-2; 8 bases are shared with TRBD1. The CDR3 is made up of 14 amino acids. The ends lost 3 bases at V and 4 bases at J; junction bases unmatched: 4. Looked up from germline, CDR1 is MNHEY and CDR2 is SMNVEV (reference sequence). CDR3 sequence reads: CASSLGQAFYGYTF. The CDR3 DNA follows: TGTGCCAGCAGTTTGGGACAGGCTTTCTATGGCTACACCTTC.

V gene TRBV7-9 combines with J gene TRBJ1-5, with TRBD1 as a possible D gene (5 bases). Germline-derived CDR1 and CDR2 are SEHNR and FQNEAQ (reference sequence). Trimming removed 5 bases at V and 1 base at J, with 15 bases between. There are 16 residues in the CDR3. The DNA for the CDR3 is TGTGCCAGCAGCACTGGGGGGGGACCCAGCAATCAGCCCCAGCATTTT. It translates to CASSTGGGPSNQPQHF.

This clonotype was observed at least ten times. V gene TRBV6-1 combines with J gene TRBJ1-2, with D possibly matching TRBD1 (5 bases). V was shortened by 4 bases and J by 5 bases, with 8 bases between the two germline ends. The CDR3 runs to 12 residues. CDR1 and CDR2 from the germline V gene are MNHNS and SASEGT. For the CDR3, the DNA is TGTGCCAGCAGTGGGGACGGTTATGGCTACACCTTC. It is translated as CASSGDGYGYTF.

With regard to this clonotype: A much larger clone sits a single nucleotide away, making a read error possible. The V gene is TRBV19, the J gene TRBJ2-7; 8 bases agree with TRBD2. The CDR3 runs to 13 residues. CDR1 and CDR2 from the germline V gene are LNHDA and SQIVND (reference sequence). The V and J ends lost 9 bases and 0 bases, in that order; junction bases with no gene match: 4. The CDR3 nucleotides are TGTGCCAGCACCGGGACTAGCTCCTACGAGCAGTACTTC. Translating it yields CASTGTSSYEQYF.

This clonotype was counted a few times. The gene calls are TRBV9 and TRBJ1-1; 11 bases fit TRBD1. The CDR3 extends over 17 amino acids. V dropped 5 bases and J dropped 3; count of bases not matched to a gene: 12. Looked up from germline, CDR1 is SGDLS and CDR2 is YYNGEE. This CDR3 reads CASRDNRDRGEDTEAFF. DNA for the CDR3: TGTGCCAGCAGGGACAACCGGGACAGGGGGGAAGACACTGAAGCTTTCTTT.

This clonotype was seen many times. The J gene is TRBJ1-2, the V gene TRBV29-1; D unresolved. Trimming removed 3 bases from V and 8 bases from J, with 22 bases in between. CDR1 is SQVTM and CDR2 is ANQGSEA in the germline V gene. The CDR3 covers 15 residues. CDR3 DNA sequence: TGCAGCGTTGAGGGTACGAGGGATCGAGGATGGGGCTACACCTTC. Amino acid sequence: CSVEGTRDRGWGYTF. The variable domain in full, with the rest retrieved from reference TRBV29-1 and TRBJ1-2, is SAVISQKPSRDICQRGTSLTIQCQVDSQVTMMFWYRQQPGQSLTLIATANQGSEATYESGFVIDKFPISRPNLTFSTLTVSNMSPEDSSIYLCSVEGTRDRGWGYTFGSGTRLTVV.

This clonotype has more than one count but fewer than ten. This sequence joins TRBV7-9 and TRBJ2-5, with D possibly matching TRBD1 (6 bases). V shed 3 bases and J shed 8 bases, with 13 bases lying between them. Germline CDR1 SEHNR, CDR2 FQNEAQ (reference sequence). This CDR3 is 13 amino acids long. CDR3 sequence: CASSLGAGRTQYF. DNA of the CDR3: TGTGCCAGCAGCTTGGGGGCGGGCAGAACCCAGTACTTC.

Only a few counts were recorded for this clonotype. J is TRBJ1-5 and V is TRBV5-5, with a weak D call TRBD1 (5 bases). V lost 1 base, J lost 7 bases, and 15 bases lay in between. The CDR3 length is 15 residues. CDR1 is SGHKS and CDR2 is YYEKEE in the germline V gene (reference sequence). The CDR3 coding sequence is TGTGCCAGCAGCTTGATTCCGGCAGGGTACCAGCCCCAGCATTTT. It yields the protein CASSLIPAGYQPQHF.

V gene TRBV12-3 or TRBV12-4 combines with J gene TRBJ2-2; 10 nucleotides match TRBD2. The CDR3 totals 19 residues. The trim removed 6 bases at V and 3 bases at J, leaving 16 bases unmatched. The CDR3 is CASRTDRGRGLADTGELFF. DNA for the CDR3: TGTGCCAGCAGAACCGACAGGGGAAGAGGACTAGCGGACACCGGGGAGCTGTTTTTT.

This clonotype was found a few times. The chain joins TRBV5-1 to TRBJ2-7; tentatively, D is TRBD1 (6 bases). The CDR3 is made up of 14 amino acids. Looked up from germline, CDR1 is SGHRS and CDR2 is YFSETQ. Trimming removed 0 bases from V and 1 base from J, with 8 bases in between. DNA of the CDR3: TGCGCCAGCAGCTTGGGGGACAATTCCTACGAGCAGTACTTC. This translates into CASSLGDNSYEQYF. Drawing the rest from reference TRBV5-1 and TRBJ2-7, the complete variable domain is KAGVTQTPRYLIKTRGQQVTLSCSPISGHRSVSWYQQTPGQGLQFLFEYFSETQRNKGNFPGRFSGRQFSNSRSEMNVSTLELGDSALYLCASSLGDNSYEQYFGPGTRLTVT.

This clonotype has just a few counts. The V and J genes are TRBV24-1 and TRBJ2-3, with 10 nucleotides matching TRBD2. CDR1 and CDR2 from the germline V gene are KGHDR and SFDVKD. This CDR3 spans 16 amino acids. The J segment lost 5 bases and the V segment lost 0 bases, leaving 4 bases of the junction unmatched. The CDR3 bases are TGTGCCACCAGTGATTTGGATTTAGCGGGAGGAGATACGCAGTATTTT. Translating gives CATSDLDLAGGDTQYF.

Ten or more counts support this clonotype. The V gene is TRBV6-1, the J gene TRBJ2-7, with D uncertain. The CDR3 totals 11 residues. The germline V gene encodes CDR1 MNHNS and CDR2 SASEGT. V was pared by 3 bases and J by 3 bases, with 3 bases between. The CDR3 reads CASSDRYEQYF. The CDR3 region has the DNA TGTGCCAGCAGTGACCGCTACGAGCAGTACTTC.

This clonotype was seen a few times. This chain connects TRBV7-2 to TRBJ2-5, with TRBD2 matching over 8 bases. CDR1 is SGHTA, CDR2 FQGNSA, per germline. CDR3 length: 16 amino acids. The V gene end was trimmed by 6 bases and the J gene end by 7 bases; junction bases not matched to a gene: 16. CDR3 sequence reads: CASRRGVERESGTQYF. For the CDR3, the DNA is TGTGCCAGCAGGAGAGGTGTGGAGCGGGAGAGCGGGACCCAGTACTTC. Based on the CDR3 plus reference TRBV7-2 and TRBJ2-5, the full variable domain is GAGVSQSPSNKVTEKGKDVELRCDPISGHTALYWYRQSLGQGLEFLIYFQGNSAPDKSGLPSDRFSAERTGGSVSTLTIQRTQQEDSAVYLCASRRGVERESGTQYFGPGTRLLVL.

This clonotype showed up many times. V is TRBV7-8 and J is TRBJ1-2; D call uncertain. The CDR3 contains 14 residues. Germline V gene lookup returns CDR1 SGHVS and CDR2 FQNEAQ. V was shortened by 0 bases and J by 0 bases, with 5 bases between the two germline ends. CDR3 loop: CASSLAGPNYGYTF. The CDR3 coding sequence is TGTGCCAGCAGCTTAGCCGGACCTAACTATGGCTACACCTTC.

This rearrangement joins TRBV6-1 to TRBJ1-3; a possible D gene is TRBD1 (5 bases). The CDR3 loop spans 16 amino acids. With 6 bases removed from V and 0 bases from J, the gap between germline ends came to 15 bases. Germline V gene sequence: CDR1 MNHNS, CDR2 SASEGT. The DNA for the CDR3 is TGTGCCAGCAGAGGACACGGTTCCTTCTCTGGAAACACCATATATTTT. This translates into CASRGHGSFSGNTIYF.

The chain is built from TRBV10-3 and TRBJ1-1; no definite D call. The CDR3 totals 13 residues. V was trimmed by 4 bases and J by 2 bases, leaving 8 bases between them. The germline V gene has CDR1 ENHRY and CDR2 SYGVKD. The CDR3 DNA sequence: TGTGCCATCAGTGGCACAGATAACACTGAAGCTTTCTTT. This encodes CAISGTDNTEAFF.

The chain carries TRBV12-3 or TRBV12-4 and TRBJ1-1, with 8 positions matching TRBD1. With V trimmed by 1 base and J by 5 bases, 6 bases remained unmatched. The CDR3 extends over 15 amino acids. This CDR3 reads CASSLEGRGLTEAFF. In DNA form, the CDR3 reads TGTGCCAGCAGTTTAGAGGGCAGGGGGCTGACTGAAGCTTTCTTT.

In the case of this clonotype: Compared with germline, one end of the junction differs, possibly owing to a read error. This chain uses TRBV5-1 with TRBJ2-5, with a weak D call TRBD2 (6 bases). Germline V gene sequence: CDR1 SGHRS, CDR2 YFSETQ. There are 14 residues in the CDR3. CDR3 in amino acids: CVSSLGLGEETQYF. In nucleotides, the CDR3 is TGCGTCAGCAGCTTGGGACTGGGCGAAGAGACCCAGTACTTC. Drawing the rest from reference TRBV5-1 and TRBJ2-5, the complete variable domain is KAGVTQTPRYLIKTRGQQVTLSCSPISGHRSVSWYQQTPGQGLQFLFEYFSETQRNKGNFPGRFSGRQFSNSRSEMNVSTLELGDSALYLCVSSLGLGEETQYFGPGTRLLVL.

This clonotype appeared a few times. The chain uses TRBV20-1 and TRBJ1-1, with D perhaps TRBD1 (6 bases). The ends were cut back, 5 bases at V and 2 bases at J, with 21 bases in the middle. The CDR3 length is 16 residues. Germline V CDR1 and CDR2: DFQATT, SNEGSKA (reference sequence). The CDR3 loop is CSALLITGQPNTEAFF. CDR3 sequence (DNA): TGCAGTGCTCTCTTAATCACAGGGCAACCAAACACTGAAGCTTTCTTT.

This clonotype was found many times. One end of the junction fails to match germline, which may point to a read error. This rearrangement joins TRBV5-8 to TRBJ2-7; no reliable D call. The CDR3 totals 14 residues. CDR1 is SGHTS and CDR2 is YDEGEE in the germline V gene. CDR3 region: CASSRTPGSYEQYF. The CDR3 coding sequence is TGCGCCAGCAGCCGAACCCCCGGCTCCTACGAGCAGTACTTC.

This clonotype appeared a single time. The chain is built from TRBV10-3 and TRBJ2-3; no reliable D call. The germline V gene encodes CDR1 ENHRY and CDR2 SYGVKD. This CDR3 spans 11 amino acids. V lost 10 bases, J lost 0 bases, and 5 bases lay in between. The CDR3 is CATDSTDTQYF. The CDR3 DNA is TGTGCCACCGACAGCACAGATACGCAGTATTTT.

Regarding this clonotype: A much bigger clone sits one base away, suggesting this may be a read error. The rearrangement links TRBV6-2 or TRBV6-3 to TRBJ2-7; no reliable D call. Germline V gene data show CDR1 as MNHEY and CDR2 as SVGEGT. V lost 4 bases and J lost 2, with 9 bases in between. The CDR3 extends over 13 amino acids. CDR3 amino acids: CASSWADPYEQYF. The DNA for the CDR3 is TGTGCCAGCAGTTGGGCGGACCCCTACGAGCAGTACTTC.